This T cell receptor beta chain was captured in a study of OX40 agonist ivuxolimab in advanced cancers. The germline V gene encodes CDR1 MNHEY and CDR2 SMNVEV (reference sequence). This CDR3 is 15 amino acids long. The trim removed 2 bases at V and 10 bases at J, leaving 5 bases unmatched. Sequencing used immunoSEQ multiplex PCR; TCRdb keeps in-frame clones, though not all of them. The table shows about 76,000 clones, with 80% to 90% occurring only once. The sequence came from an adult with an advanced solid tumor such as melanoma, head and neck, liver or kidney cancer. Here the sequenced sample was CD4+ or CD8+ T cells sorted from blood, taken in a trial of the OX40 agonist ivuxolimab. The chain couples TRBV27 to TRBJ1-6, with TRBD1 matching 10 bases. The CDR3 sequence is CASSLGQGDLSPLHF. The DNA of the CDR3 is TGTGCCAGCAGTTTAGGACAGGGGGATCTATCACCCCTCCACTTT.